This T cell receptor (beta chain) is from a study of blood T cell repertoires in COVID-19. This table comes from immunoSEQ multiplex PCR, and its TCRdb copy is limited to in-frame clones, with some not included. The sample yields around 93,000 clones, over 70% seen once. The germline V gene encodes CDR1 SGHRS and CDR2 YFSETQ. Trimming shortened V by 0 bases and J by 2 bases, and 10 bases separated the two germline ends. The CDR3 loop spans 15 amino acids. The receptor was isolated from a woman of 80 years or more with acute or convalescent COVID-19. This chain uses TRBV5-1 with TRBJ2-3; D gene uncertain. Sequencing was done on a sample of peripheral blood. The CDR3 nucleotides are TGCGCCAGCAGCTTGGGAGGCGGATACACAGATACGCAGTATTTT. Protein product: CASSLGGGYTDTQYF.